This TCR beta chain is from a study of response to subunit inactivated influenza vaccine. This clonotype was recorded at least ten times. TCRdb re-called the RT-PCR reads through MiXCR, storing one row per CDR3 protein. The sample yields about 620,000 distinct CDR3 sequences, 11% seen once. This sample was also put to use in a study of T cells expressing NK-cell markers. As that study records: cDNA encoding TCR beta was synthesized via 5'RACE template switching incorporating UMIs.

This TCR came from a man aged 45-60 years who received an inactivated influenza vaccine. The input for sequencing was PBMCs from blood, taken on the day of vaccination.

The CDR3 region is CASSTGTDFEQYF. As DNA, the CDR3 is TGTGCCAGCAGTACGGGGACAGACTTCGAGCAGTACTTC. The chain recombines TRBV6-2 or TRBV6-3 with TRBJ2-7, with 7 bases fitting TRBD1. The J segment lost 6 bases and the V segment lost 5 bases, leaving 7 bases of the junction unmatched. CDR1 and CDR2 from the germline V gene are MNHEY and SVGEGT. This CDR3 contains 13 residues.